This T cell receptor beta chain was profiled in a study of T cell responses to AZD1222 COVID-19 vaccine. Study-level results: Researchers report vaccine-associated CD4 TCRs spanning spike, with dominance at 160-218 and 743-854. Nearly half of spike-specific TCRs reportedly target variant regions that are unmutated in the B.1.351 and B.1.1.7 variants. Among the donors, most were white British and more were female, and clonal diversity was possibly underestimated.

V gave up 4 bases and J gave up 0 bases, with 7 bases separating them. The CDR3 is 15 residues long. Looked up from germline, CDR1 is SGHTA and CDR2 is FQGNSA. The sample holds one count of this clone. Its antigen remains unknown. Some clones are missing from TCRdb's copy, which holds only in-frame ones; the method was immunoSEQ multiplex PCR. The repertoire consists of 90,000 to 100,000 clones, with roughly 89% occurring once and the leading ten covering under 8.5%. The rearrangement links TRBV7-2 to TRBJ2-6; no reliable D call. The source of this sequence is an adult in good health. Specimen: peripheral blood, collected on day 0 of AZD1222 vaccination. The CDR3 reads CASSSQISGANVLTF. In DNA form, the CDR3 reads TGTGCCAGCAGCTCTCAGATCTCTGGGGCCAACGTCCTGACTTTC.